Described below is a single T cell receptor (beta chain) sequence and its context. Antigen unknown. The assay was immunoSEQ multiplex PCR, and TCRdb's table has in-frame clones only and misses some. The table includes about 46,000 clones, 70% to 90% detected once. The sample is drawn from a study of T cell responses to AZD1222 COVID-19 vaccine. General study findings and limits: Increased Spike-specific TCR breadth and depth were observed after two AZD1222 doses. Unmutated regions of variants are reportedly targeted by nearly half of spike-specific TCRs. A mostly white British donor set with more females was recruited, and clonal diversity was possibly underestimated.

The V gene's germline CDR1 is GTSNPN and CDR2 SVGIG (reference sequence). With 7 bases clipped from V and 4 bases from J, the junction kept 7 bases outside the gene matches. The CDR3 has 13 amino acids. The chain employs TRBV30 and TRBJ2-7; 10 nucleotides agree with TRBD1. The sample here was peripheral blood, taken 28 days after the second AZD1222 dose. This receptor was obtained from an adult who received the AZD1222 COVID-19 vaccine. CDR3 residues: CASDRDRGYEQYF. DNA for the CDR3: TGTGCCTCCGACCGGGACAGGGGTTACGAGCAGTACTTC.